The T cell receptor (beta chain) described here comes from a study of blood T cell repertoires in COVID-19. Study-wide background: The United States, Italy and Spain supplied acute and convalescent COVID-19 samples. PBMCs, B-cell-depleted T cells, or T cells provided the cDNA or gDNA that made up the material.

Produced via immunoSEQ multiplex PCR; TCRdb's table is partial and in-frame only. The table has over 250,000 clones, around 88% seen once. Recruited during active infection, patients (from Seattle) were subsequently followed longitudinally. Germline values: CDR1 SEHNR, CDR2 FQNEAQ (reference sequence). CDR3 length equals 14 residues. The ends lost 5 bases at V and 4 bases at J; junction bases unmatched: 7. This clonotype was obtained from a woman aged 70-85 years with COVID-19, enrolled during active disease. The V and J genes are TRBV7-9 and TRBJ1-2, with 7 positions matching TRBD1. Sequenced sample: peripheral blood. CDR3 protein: CASSLNRGTYGYTF. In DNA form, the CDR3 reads TGTGCCAGCAGCCTGAACAGGGGAACCTATGGCTACACCTTC.